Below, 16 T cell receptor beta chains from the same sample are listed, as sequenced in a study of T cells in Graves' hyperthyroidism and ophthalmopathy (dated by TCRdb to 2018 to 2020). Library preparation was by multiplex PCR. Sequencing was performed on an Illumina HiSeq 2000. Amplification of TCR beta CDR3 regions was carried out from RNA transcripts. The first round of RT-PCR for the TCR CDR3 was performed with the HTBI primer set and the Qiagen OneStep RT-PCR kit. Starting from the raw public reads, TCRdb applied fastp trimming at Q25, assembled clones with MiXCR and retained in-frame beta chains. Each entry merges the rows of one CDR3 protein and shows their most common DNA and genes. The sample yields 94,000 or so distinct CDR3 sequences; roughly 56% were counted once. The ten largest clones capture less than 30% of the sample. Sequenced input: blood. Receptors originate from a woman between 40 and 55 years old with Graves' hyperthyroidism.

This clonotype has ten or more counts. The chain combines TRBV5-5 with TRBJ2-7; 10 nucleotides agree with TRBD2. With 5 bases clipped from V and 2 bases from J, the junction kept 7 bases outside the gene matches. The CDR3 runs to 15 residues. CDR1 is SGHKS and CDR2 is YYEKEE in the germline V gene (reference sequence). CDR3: CASSIGLAATYEQYF. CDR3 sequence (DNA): TGTGCCAGCAGTATAGGACTAGCGGCAACCTACGAGCAGTACTTC.

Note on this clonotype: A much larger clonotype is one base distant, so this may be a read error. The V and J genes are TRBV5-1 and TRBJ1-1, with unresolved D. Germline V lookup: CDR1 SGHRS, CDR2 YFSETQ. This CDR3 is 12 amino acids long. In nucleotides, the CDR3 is TGCGCCAGCAGCTTGTATGGCAGTGAAGCTTACTTT. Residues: CASSLYGSEAYF. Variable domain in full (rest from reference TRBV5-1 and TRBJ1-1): KAGVTQTPRYLIKTRGQQVTLSCSPISGHRSVSWYQQTPGQGLQFLFEYFSETQRNKGNFPGRFSGRQFSNSRSEMNVSTLELGDSALYLCASSLYGSEAYFGQGTRLTVV.

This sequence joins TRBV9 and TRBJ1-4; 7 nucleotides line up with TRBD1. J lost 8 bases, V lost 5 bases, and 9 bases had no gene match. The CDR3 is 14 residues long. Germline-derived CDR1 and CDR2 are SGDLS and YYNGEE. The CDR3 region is CASSYSGRGEKLFF. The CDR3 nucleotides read TGTGCCAGCAGTTACTCCGGCAGGGGGGAAAAACTGTTTTTT.

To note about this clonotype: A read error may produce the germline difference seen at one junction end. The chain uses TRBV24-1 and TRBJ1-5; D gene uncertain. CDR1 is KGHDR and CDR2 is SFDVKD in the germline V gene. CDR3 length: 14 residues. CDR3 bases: TGTGCCAGCAGTACTCGAAGGGGCAATCAGCCCCAGCATTTT. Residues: CASSTRRGNQPQHF.

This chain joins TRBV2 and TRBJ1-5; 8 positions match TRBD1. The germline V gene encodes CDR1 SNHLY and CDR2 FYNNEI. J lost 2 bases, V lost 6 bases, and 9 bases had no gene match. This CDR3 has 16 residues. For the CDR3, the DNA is TGTGCCAGCAGCCGGCTAACAGGGGGAGGCAATCAGCCCCAGCATTTT. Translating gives CASSRLTGGGNQPQHF.

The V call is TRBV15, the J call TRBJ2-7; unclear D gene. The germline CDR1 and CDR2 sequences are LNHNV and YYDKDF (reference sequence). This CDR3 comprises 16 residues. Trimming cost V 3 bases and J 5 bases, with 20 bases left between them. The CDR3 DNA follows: TGTGCCACCAGCAGTGCTAGAGTCCCCGGGTACCACGAGCAGTACTTC. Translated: CATSSARVPGYHEQYF.

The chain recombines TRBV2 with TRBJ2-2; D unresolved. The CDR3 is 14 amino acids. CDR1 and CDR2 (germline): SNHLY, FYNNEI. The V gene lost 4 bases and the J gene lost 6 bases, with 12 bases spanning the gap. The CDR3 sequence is CASSARPTAGELFF. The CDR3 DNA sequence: TGTGCCAGCAGTGCCCGTCCAACCGCCGGGGAGCTGTTTTTT.

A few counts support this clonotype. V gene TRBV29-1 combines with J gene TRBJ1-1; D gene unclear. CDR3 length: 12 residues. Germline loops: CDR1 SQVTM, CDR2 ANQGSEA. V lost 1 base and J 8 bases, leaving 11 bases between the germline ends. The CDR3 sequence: CSVEGAAGEAFF. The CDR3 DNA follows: TGCAGCGTTGAAGGGGCCGCTGGGGAAGCTTTCTTT.

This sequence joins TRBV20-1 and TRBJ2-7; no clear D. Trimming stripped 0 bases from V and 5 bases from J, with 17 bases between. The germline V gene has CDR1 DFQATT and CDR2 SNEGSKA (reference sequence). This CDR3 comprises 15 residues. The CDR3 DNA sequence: TGCAGTGCTAGAGATCAAGATGGGTACGAGGACGAGCAGTACTTC. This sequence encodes CSARDQDGYEDEQYF.

The DNA of the CDR3 is TGTGCCAGCAGTACAGGGGCAGGTGGCTACACCTTC. It is translated as CASSTGAGGYTF. This chain joins TRBV7-9 and TRBJ1-2, with 7 bases identical to TRBD1. The junction had 5 bases not matched to a gene; V was cut back by 6 bases and J by 7 bases. The CDR3 totals 12 residues. CDR1 and CDR2 (germline): SEHNR, FQNEAQ (reference sequence).

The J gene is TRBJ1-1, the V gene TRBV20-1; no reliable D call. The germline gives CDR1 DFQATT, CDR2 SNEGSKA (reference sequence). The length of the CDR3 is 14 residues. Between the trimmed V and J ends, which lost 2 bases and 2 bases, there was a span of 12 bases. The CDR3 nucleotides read TGCAGTGCTAGAAAGGCGGGAGGAAACACTGAAGCTTTCTTT. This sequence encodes CSARKAGGNTEAFF.

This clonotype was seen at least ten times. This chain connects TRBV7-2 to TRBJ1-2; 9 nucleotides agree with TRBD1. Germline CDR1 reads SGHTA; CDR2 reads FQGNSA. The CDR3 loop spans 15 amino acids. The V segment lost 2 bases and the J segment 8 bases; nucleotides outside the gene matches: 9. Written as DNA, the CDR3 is TGTGCCAGCAGCTTAACAAGGACAGGGGCCGACGGCTACACCTTC. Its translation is CASSLTRTGADGYTF.

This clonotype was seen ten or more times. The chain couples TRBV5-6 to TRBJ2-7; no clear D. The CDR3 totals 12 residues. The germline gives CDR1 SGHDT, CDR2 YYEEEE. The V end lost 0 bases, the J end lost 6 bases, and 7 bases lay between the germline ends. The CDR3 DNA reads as TGTGCCAGCAGCTTGGCGACCAGCGAGCAGTACTTC. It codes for CASSLATSEQYF.

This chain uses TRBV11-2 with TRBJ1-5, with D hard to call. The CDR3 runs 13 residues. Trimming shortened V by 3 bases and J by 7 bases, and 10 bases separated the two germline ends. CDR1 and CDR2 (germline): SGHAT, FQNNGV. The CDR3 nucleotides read TGTGCCAGCAGCTTGGAGCGGGGACAGCCCCAGCATTTT. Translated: CASSLERGQPQHF.

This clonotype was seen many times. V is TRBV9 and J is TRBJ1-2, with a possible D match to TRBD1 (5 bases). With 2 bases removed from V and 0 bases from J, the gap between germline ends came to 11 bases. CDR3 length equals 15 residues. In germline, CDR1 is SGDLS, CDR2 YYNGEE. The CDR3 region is CASSVQGVANYGYTF. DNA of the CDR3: TGTGCCAGCAGCGTCCAGGGTGTAGCTAACTATGGCTACACCTTC.

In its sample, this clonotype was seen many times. CDR3 region: CSAPPQGGGAEAFF. CDR3 coding DNA: TGCAGTGCTCCCCCACAGGGAGGCGGCGCTGAAGCTTTCTTT. The gene calls are TRBV20-1 and TRBJ1-1; weak D call: TRBD1 (6 bases). V was trimmed by 5 bases and J by 6 bases, leaving 19 bases between them. Germline V gene lookup returns CDR1 DFQATT and CDR2 SNEGSKA (reference sequence). The CDR3 covers 14 residues.